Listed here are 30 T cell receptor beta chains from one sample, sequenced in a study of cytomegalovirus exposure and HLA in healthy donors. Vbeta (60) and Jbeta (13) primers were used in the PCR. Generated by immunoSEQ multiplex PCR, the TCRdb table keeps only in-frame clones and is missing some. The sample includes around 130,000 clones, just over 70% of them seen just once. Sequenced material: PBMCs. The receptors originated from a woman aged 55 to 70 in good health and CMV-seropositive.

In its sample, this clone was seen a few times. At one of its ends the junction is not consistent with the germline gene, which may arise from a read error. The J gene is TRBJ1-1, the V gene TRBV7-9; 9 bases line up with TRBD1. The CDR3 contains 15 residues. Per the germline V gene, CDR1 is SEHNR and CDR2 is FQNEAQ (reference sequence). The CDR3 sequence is CSSSLGTGMNTEAFF. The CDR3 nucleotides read TGTTCCAGCAGCTTAGGGACAGGGATGAACACTGAAGCTTTCTTT.

The CDR3 region has the DNA TGTGCCAGCAGCGTCGGGACAGGTGGCGAGCAGTACTTC. Its protein is CASSVGTGGEQYF. This chain uses TRBV9 with TRBJ2-7, with 8 bases fitting TRBD1. Trimming took 2 bases from V and 6 from J; bases not matched to a gene: 4. This CDR3 spans 13 amino acids. Germline CDR1 SGDLS, CDR2 YYNGEE.

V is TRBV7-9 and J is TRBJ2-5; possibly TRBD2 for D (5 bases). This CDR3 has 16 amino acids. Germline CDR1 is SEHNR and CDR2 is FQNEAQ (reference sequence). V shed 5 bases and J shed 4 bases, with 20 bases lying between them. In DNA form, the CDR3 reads TGTGCCAGCAGCCACCGGGAAAAGGCAATTGGAGAGACCCAGTACTTC. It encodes CASSHREKAIGETQYF.

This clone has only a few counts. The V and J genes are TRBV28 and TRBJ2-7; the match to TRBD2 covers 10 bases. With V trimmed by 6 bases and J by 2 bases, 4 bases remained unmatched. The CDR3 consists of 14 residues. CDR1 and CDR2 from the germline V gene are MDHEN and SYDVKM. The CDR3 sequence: CASSTSGVTYEQYF. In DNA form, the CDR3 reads TGTGCCAGCAGCACTAGCGGGGTTACCTACGAGCAGTACTTC.

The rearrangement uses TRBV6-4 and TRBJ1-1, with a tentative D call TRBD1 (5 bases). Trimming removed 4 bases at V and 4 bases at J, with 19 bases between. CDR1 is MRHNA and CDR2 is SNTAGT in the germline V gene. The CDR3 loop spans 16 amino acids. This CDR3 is CASSAGAGISGTEAFF. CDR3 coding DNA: TGTGCCAGCAGTGCCGGGGCGGGAATCAGCGGCACTGAAGCTTTCTTT.

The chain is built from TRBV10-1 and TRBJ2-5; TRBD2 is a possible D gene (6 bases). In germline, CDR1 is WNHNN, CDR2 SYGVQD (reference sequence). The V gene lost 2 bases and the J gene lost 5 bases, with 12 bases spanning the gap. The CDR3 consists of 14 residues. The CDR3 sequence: CASSEGDWRETQYF. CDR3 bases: TGCGCCAGCAGTGAGGGGGACTGGAGGGAGACCCAGTACTTC.

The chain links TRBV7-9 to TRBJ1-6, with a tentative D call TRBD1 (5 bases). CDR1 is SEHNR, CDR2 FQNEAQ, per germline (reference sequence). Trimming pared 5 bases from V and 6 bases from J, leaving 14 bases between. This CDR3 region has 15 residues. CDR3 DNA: TGTGCCAGCAGCCCTAGGCAGGGAACTAATTCACCCCTCCACTTT. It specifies CASSPRQGTNSPLHF.

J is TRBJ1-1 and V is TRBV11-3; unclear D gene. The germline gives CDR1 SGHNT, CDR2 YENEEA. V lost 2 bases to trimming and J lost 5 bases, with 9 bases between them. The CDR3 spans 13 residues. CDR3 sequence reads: CASSLSPGTEAFF. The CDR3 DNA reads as TGTGCCAGCAGCTTATCTCCGGGGACTGAAGCTTTCTTT.

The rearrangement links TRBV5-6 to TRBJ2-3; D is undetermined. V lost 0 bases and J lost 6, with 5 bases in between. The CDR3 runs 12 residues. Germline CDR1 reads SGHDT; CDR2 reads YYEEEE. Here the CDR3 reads CASSLARDTQYF. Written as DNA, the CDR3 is TGTGCCAGCAGCTTGGCCAGGGATACGCAGTATTTT.

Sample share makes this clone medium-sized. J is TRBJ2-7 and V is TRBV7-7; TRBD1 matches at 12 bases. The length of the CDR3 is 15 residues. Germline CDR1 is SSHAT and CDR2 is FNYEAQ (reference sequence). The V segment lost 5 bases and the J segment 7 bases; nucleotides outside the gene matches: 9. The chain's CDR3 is CASSPSGQGAGEQYF. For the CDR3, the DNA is TGTGCCAGCAGCCCATCGGGACAGGGGGCAGGGGAGCAGTACTTC.

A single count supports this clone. This CDR3 reads CASSLGAGNTIYF. CDR3 nucleotides: TGTGCCAGCAGTTTAGGGGCTGGAAACACCATATATTTT. The chain couples TRBV6-1 to TRBJ1-3; the D gene is possibly TRBD1 (5 bases). Trimming took 5 bases from V and 2 from J, leaving 7 bases between them. This CDR3 contains 13 residues. Germline CDR1 MNHNS, CDR2 SASEGT.

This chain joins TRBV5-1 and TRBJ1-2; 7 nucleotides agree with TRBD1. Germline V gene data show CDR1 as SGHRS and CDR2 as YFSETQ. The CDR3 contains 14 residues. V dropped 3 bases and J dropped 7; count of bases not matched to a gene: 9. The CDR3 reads CASSSRADRAGYTF. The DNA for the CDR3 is TGCGCCAGCAGCTCTCGGGCCGACAGGGCTGGCTACACCTTC.

CDR3 sequence: CASSPIRRGGQPQHF. CDR3 DNA sequence: TGTGCCAGCAGCCCTATTCGAAGGGGCGGTCAGCCCCAGCATTTT. This chain links TRBV28 with TRBJ1-5, with a tentative D call TRBD1 (5 bases). With 6 bases removed from V and 6 bases from J, the gap between germline ends came to 18 bases. The length of the CDR3 is 15 residues. Germline CDR1 reads MDHEN; CDR2 reads SYDVKM.

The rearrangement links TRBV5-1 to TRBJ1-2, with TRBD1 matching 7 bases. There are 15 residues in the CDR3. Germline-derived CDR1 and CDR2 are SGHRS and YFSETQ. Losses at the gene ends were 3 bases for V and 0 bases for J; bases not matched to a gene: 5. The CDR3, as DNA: TGCGCCAGCAGCTCTACAGGGGTTTCTAACTATGGCTACACCTTC. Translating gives CASSSTGVSNYGYTF. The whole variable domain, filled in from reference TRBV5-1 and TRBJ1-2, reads KAGVTQTPRYLIKTRGQQVTLSCSPISGHRSVSWYQQTPGQGLQFLFEYFSETQRNKGNFPGRFSGRQFSNSRSEMNVSTLELGDSALYLCASSSTGVSNYGYTFGSGTRLTVV.

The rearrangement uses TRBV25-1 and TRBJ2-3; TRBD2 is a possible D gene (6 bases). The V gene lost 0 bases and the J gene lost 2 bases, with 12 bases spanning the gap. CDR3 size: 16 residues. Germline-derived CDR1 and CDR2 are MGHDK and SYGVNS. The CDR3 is CASSEYGGISTDTQYF. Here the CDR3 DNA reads TGTGCCAGCAGTGAATACGGGGGAATTTCCACAGATACGCAGTATTTT. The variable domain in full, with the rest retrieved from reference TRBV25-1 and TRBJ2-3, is EADIYQTPRYLVIGTGKKITLECSQTMGHDKMYWYQQDPGMELHLIHYSYGVNSTEKGDLSSESTVSRIRTEHFPLTLESARPSHTSQYLCASSEYGGISTDTQYFGPGTRLTVL.

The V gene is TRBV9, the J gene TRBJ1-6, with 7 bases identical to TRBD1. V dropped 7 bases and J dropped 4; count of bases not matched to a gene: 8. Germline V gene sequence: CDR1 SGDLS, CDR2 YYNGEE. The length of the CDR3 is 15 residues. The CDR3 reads CASGRTGGYNSPLHF. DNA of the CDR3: TGTGCCAGCGGACGGACAGGAGGGTATAATTCACCCCTCCACTTT.

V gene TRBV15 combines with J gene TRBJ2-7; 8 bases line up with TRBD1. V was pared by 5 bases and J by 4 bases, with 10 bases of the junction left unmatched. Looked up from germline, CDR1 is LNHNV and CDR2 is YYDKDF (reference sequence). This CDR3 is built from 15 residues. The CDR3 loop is CATSPPPGTGYEQYF. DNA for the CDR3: TGTGCCACCAGCCCCCCTCCCGGGACAGGATACGAGCAGTACTTC.

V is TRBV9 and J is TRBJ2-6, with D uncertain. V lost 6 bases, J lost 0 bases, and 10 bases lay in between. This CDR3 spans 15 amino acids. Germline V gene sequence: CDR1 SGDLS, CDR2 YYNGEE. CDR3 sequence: CASTRDGSGANVLTF. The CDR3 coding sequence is TGTGCCAGCACTAGAGACGGCTCTGGGGCCAACGTCCTGACTTTC.

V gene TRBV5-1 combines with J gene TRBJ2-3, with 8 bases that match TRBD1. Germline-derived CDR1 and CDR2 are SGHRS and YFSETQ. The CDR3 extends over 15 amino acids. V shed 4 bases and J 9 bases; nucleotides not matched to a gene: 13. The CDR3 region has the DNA TGCGCCAGCAGCCCCCAAGGACAGGGTATGGGGACGCAGTATTTT. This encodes CASSPQGQGMGTQYF.

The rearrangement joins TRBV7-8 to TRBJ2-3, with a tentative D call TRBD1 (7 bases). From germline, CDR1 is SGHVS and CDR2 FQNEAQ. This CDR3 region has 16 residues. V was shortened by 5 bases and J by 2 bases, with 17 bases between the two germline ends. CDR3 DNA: TGTGCCAGCAGCCCCCCAGGGGGGTTTCCCACAGATACGCAGTATTTT. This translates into CASSPPGGFPTDTQYF.

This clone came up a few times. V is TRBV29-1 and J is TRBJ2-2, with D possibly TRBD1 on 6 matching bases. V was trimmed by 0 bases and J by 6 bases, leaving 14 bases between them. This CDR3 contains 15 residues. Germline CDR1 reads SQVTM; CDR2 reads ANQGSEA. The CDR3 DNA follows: TGCAGCGTTGAAGATGGGGCAGGGGAACCCGGGGAGCTGTTTTTT. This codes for CSVEDGAGEPGELFF.

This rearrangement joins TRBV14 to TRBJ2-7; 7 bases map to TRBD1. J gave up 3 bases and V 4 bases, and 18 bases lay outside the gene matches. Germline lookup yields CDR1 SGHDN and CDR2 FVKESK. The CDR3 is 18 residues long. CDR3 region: CASSRRPGTVTGHYEQYF. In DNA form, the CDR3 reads TGTGCCAGCAGCCGACGTCCCGGGACAGTTACAGGACACTACGAGCAGTACTTC.

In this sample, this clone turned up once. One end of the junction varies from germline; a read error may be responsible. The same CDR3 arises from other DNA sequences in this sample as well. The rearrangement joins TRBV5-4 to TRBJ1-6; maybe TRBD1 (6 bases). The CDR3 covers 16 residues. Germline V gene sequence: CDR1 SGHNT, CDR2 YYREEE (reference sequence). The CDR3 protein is CASSGGQSSYNSPLHF. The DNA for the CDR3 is TGTGCCAGCAGCGGTGGACAGAGCTCCTATAATTCGCCCCTCCACTTT.

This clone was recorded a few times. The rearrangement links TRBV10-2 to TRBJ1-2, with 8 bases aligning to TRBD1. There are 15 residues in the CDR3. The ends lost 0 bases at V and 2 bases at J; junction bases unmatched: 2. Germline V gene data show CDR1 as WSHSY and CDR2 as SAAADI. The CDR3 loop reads CASSESRTGNYGYTF. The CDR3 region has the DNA TGCGCCAGCAGTGAGTCGAGGACAGGGAACTATGGCTACACCTTC.

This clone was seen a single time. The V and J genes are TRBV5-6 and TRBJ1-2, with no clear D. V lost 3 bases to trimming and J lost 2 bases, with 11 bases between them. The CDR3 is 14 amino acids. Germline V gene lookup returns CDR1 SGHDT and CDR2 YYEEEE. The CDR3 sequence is CASSSPGSNYGYTF. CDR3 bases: TGTGCCAGCAGCTCACCCGGGTCCAACTATGGCTACACCTTC.

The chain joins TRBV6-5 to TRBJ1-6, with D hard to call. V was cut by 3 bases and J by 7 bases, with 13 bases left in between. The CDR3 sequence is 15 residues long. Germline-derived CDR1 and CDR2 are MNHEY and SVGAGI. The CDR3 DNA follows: TGTGCCAGCAGTTATTACCAGCGGCCGAATTCACCCCTCCACTTT. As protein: CASSYYQRPNSPLHF.

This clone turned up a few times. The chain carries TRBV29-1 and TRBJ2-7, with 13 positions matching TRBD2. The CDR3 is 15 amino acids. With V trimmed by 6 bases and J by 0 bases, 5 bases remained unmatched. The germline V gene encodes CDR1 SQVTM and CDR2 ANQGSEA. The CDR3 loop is CSVAGLAGASYEQYF. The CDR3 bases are TGCAGCGTGGCTGGACTAGCGGGGGCCTCCTACGAGCAGTACTTC.

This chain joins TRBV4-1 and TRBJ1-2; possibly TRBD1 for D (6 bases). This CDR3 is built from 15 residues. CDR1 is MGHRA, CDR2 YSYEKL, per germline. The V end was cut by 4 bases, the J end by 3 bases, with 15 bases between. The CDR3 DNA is TGCGCCAGCAGCCTCCCAGGGGCCGCGGACTATGGCTACACCTTC. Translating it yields CASSLPGAADYGYTF.

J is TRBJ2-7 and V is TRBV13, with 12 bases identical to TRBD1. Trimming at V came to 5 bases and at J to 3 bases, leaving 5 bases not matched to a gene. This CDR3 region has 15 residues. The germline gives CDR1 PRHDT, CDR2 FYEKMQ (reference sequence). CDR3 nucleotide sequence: TGTGCCAGCAGCCCCGGGACAGGGGGCATCTACGAGCAGTACTTC. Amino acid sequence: CASSPGTGGIYEQYF.

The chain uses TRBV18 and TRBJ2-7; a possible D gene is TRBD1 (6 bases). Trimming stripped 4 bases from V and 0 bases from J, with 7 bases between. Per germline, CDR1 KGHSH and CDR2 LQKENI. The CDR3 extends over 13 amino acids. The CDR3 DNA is TGTGCCAGCTCACAACAGGGCTCCTACGAGCAGTACTTC. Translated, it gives CASSQQGSYEQYF. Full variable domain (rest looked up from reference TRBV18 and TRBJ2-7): NAGVMQNPRHLVRRRGQEARLRCSPMKGHSHVYWYRQLPEEGLKFMVYLQKENIIDESGMPKERFSAEFPKEGPSILRIQQVVRGDSAAYFCASSQQGSYEQYFGPGTRLTVT.